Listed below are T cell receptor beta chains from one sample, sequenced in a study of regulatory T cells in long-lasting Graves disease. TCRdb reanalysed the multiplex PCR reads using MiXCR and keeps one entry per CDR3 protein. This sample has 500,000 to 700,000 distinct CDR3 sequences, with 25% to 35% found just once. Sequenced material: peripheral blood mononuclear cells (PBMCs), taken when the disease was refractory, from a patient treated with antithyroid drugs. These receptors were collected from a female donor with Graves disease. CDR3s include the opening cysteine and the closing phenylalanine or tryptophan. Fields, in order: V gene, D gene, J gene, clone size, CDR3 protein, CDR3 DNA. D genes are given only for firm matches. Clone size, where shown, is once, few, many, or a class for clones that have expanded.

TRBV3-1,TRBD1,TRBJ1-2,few,CASSPSLGTGQGGYTF,TGTGCCAGCAGCCCCTCCCTCGGGACAGGCCAGGGTGGCTACACCTTC
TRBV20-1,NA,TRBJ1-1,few,CTVGGRGSGTEAFF,TGCACCGTGGGGGGCAGGGGCTCGGGCACTGAAGCTTTCTTT
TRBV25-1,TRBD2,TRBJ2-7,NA,CASQKTSGRPPGNEQYF,TGTGCCAGTCAAAAGACTAGCGGGAGGCCGCCGGGAAACGAGCAGTACTTC
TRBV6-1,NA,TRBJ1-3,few,CASSELGSGNTIYF,TGTGCCAGCAGTGAGCTAGGGTCTGGAAACACCATATATTTT
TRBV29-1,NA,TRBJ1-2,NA,CSVVTSNYGYTF,TGCAGCGTGGTGACTTCTAACTATGGCTACACCTTC
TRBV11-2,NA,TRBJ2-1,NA,CASSLSLVTQFF,TGTGCCAGCAGCTTATCACTAGTCACCCAGTTCTTC
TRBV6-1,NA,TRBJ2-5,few,CASSEAVPPGETQYF,TGTGCCAGCAGTGAAGCGGTCCCCCCTGGAGAGACCCAGTACTTC
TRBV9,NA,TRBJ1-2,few,CASSVRLMGNYGYTF,TGTGCCAGCAGCGTAAGGCTAATGGGGAACTATGGCTACACCTTC
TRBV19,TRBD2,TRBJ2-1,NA,CASSIPTSGRARKEQFF,TGTGCCAGTAGTATTCCGACTAGCGGGAGGGCACGAAAGGAGCAGTTCTTC
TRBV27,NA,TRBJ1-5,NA,CASTYAGGGQPQHF,TGTGCCAGCACCTATGCGGGGGGGGGTCAGCCCCAGCATTTT
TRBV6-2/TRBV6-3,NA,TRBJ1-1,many,CASSYSTMLDTEAFF,TGTGCCAGCAGTTACTCGACTATGCTCGACACTGAAGCTTTCTTT
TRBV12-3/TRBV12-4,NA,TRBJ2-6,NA,CASTTGANVLTF,TGTGCCAGCACCACGGGGGCCAACGTCCTGACTTTC
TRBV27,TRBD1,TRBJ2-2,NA,CASSLLARGTGELFF,TGTGCCAGCAGTTTATTGGCCAGGGGGACCGGGGAGCTGTTTTTT
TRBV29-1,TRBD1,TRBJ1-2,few,CNVEDRGSLDYGYTF,TGCAACGTTGAAGACAGGGGCTCATTGGACTATGGCTACACCTTC
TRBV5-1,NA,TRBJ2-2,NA,CASSLDGRGANTGELFF,TGCGCCAGCAGCTTGGACGGCAGGGGGGCGAACACCGGGGAGCTGTTTTTT
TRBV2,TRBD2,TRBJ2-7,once,CASQLAGAYEQYF,TGTGCCAGCCAACTAGCGGGGGCCTACGAGCAGTACTTC
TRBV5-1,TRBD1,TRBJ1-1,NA,CASSLGQGAEGEAFF,TGCGCCAGCAGCTTGGGGCAGGGGGCGGAGGGTGAAGCTTTCTTT